This TCR beta chain was retrieved from a study of T-cell memory formation after mild COVID-19. General study results and limits: Cross-reactive memory apparently joined, as some responding clones appeared in pre-infection memory.

With regard to this clonotype: No antigen is known for it.

The germline gives CDR1 DFQATT, CDR2 SNEGSKA (reference sequence). Trimming removed 3 bases at V and 0 bases at J, with 8 bases between. The CDR3 consists of 13 residues. Each CDR3 protein gets one entry after TCRdb re-called the 5' RACE reads with MiXCR. The table records about 210,000 distinct CDR3 sequences, under 30% of them present only once. The sample consisted of PBMCs or a T cell subset sorted from them (not recorded which). The sequence was obtained from an adult woman who had mild COVID-19 (a few samples of this study predate the infection). Cell type and time point are not known. The V call is TRBV20-1, the J call TRBJ1-1; no definite D call. CDR3 protein: CSASRGLNTEAFF. The CDR3 DNA is TGCAGTGCTAGTCGGGGATTGAACACTGAAGCTTTCTTT.